This T cell receptor (beta chain) was captured by sequencing in a study of beta chain features in type 1 diabetes. Every participating donor gave one draw, a heparinised blood sample averaging approximately 120 mL. Reverse transcription of all isolated RNA meant that expressed TCRB transcripts were sequenced. Regulatory, naive and central memory T cell samples averaged around 3.6 million reads. Profiled with immunoSEQ multiplex PCR; TCRdb holds only in-frame clones, not every one. Among around 650,000 clones, around 12% were seen once, and the ten largest hold around 0.12%. Worth noting for this clone: Its antigen is unidentified.

Study results and caveats: Within each of all four CD4+ subsets, Type 1 diabetes patients had TCRB CDR3s that were moderately but significantly shorter.

V dropped 1 base and J dropped 7; count of bases not matched to a gene: 2. CDR1 is GTSNPN, CDR2 SVGIG, per germline (reference sequence). This CDR3 contains 13 residues. Material for sequencing was naive CD4+ T cells from blood. The sequence was collected from a man aged 25 to 45 with type 1 diabetes. J is TRBJ1-4 and V is TRBV30; 8 nucleotides match TRBD1. CDR3 sequence (DNA): TGTGCCTGGAGTGGGACAGGGTTTGAAAAACTGTTTTTT. Translating gives CAWSGTGFEKLFF. Full variable domain (missing parts from reference TRBV30 and TRBJ1-4): SQTIHQWPATLVQPVGSPLSLECTVEGTSNPNLYWYRQAAGRGLQLLFYSVGIGQISSEVPQNLSASRPQDRQFILSSKKLLLSDSGFYLCAWSGTGFEKLFFGSGTQLSVL.